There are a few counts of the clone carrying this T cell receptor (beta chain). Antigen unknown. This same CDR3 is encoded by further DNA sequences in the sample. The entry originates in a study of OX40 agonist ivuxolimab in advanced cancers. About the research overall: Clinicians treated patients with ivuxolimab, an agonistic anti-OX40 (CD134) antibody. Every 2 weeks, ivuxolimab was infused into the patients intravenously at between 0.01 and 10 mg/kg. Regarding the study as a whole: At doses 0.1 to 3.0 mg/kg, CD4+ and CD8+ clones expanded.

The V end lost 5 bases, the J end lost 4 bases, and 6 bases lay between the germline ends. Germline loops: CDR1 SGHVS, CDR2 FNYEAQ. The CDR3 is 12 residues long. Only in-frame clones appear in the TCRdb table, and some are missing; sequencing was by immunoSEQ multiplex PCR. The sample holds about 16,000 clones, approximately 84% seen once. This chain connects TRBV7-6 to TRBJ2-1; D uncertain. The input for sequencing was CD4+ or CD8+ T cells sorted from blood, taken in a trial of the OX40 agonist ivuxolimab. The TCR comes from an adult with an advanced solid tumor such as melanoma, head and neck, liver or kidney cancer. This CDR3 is CASSPNYNEQFF. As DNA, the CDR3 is TGTGCCAGCAGCCCCAATTACAATGAGCAGTTCTTC.